One and the same sample provided the 29 T cell receptor beta chains below, sequenced in a study of cytomegalovirus exposure and HLA in healthy donors. PCR primers comprised 60 Vbeta and 13 Jbeta primers. Sequenced by immunoSEQ multiplex PCR; TCRdb stores in-frame clones only, minus some. The table has about 130,000 clones, 17% seen once. The material sequenced was PBMCs. The receptors were sampled from a female donor in good health and CMV-seropositive.

A few counts support this clone. V gene TRBV2 combines with J gene TRBJ1-4; D is unclear. Deletions cut 6 bases from V and 8 bases from J, with 10 bases between. CDR3 length: 12 residues. CDR1 is SNHLY and CDR2 is FYNNEI in the germline V gene. The CDR3 loop is CASRRDTEKLFF. The CDR3 DNA reads as TGTGCCAGCAGGCGTGATACGGAAAAACTGTTTTTT.

This clone appeared a few times. The chain employs TRBV7-2 and TRBJ2-7; D is possibly TRBD1 (6 bases). Trimming removed 2 bases at V and 4 bases at J, with 12 bases between. This CDR3 region has 14 residues. Per the germline V gene, CDR1 is SGHTA and CDR2 is FQGNSA. The CDR3 protein is CASSLRVDRYEQYF. CDR3 DNA sequence: TGTGCCAGCAGCTTAAGGGTGGACAGATACGAGCAGTACTTC.

The chain has TRBV2 and TRBJ2-2, with no clear D. This CDR3 has 14 amino acids. Per the germline V gene, CDR1 is SNHLY and CDR2 is FYNNEI. The V end lost 5 bases, the J end lost 7 bases, and 14 bases lay between the germline ends. In nucleotides, the CDR3 is TGTGCCAGCAGTTCTTACCAGGATATCGGGGAGCTGTTTTTT. Protein sequence: CASSSYQDIGELFF.

The chain couples TRBV7-9 to TRBJ1-1; 10 bases match TRBD1. This CDR3 comprises 15 residues. Unmatched junction bases numbered 5, after V lost 4 bases and J lost 3 bases. The germline CDR1 and CDR2 sequences are SEHNR and FQNEAQ (reference sequence). The CDR3 loop is CASSSGQGGDTEAFF. CDR3 coding DNA: TGTGCCAGCAGCTCAGGACAGGGGGGTGACACTGAAGCTTTCTTT.

The V gene is TRBV10-3, the J gene TRBJ2-3, with 7 bases aligning to TRBD2. With 3 bases clipped from V and 4 bases from J, the junction kept 7 bases outside the gene matches. The CDR3 spans 15 residues. Germline V gives CDR1 ENHRY, CDR2 SYGVKD. CDR3 residues: CAISDQREGSDTQYF. The CDR3 nucleotides read TGTGCCATCAGTGATCAAAGGGAGGGGTCAGATACGCAGTATTTT.

The V gene is TRBV5-1, the J gene TRBJ1-1; TRBD1 aligns across 9 bases. With V trimmed by 0 bases and J by 6 bases, 0 bases remained unmatched. The CDR3 contains 13 residues. Germline V gene lookup returns CDR1 SGHRS and CDR2 YFSETQ. This CDR3 reads CASSLGQGAEAFF. The CDR3 bases are TGCGCCAGCAGCTTGGGACAGGGGGCTGAAGCTTTCTTT.

The rearrangement uses TRBV5-1 and TRBJ2-7; 11 bases match TRBD2. CDR1 is SGHRS and CDR2 is YFSETQ in the germline V gene. The V and J ends lost 4 bases and 2 bases, in that order; junction bases with no gene match: 8. The CDR3 runs to 16 residues. The CDR3 here is CASSATTSGKTYEQYF. For the CDR3, the DNA is TGCGCCAGCAGCGCCACGACTAGCGGGAAGACCTACGAGCAGTACTTC.

This clone has a handful of counts. This rearrangement joins TRBV5-1 to TRBJ2-3; D is ambiguous. Germline CDR1 is SGHRS and CDR2 is YFSETQ. This CDR3 has 17 amino acids. The germline V and J ends were trimmed by 0 bases and 0 bases, with 14 bases remaining between them. This CDR3 is CASSLGFPLRSTDTQYF. The CDR3, as DNA: TGCGCCAGCAGCTTGGGATTTCCACTGAGGAGCACAGATACGCAGTATTTT.

This clone was counted a few times. The chain recombines TRBV4-3 with TRBJ2-7, with 12 bases lining up with TRBD2. The trim removed 1 base at V and 9 bases at J, leaving 16 bases unmatched. In germline, CDR1 is LGHNA, CDR2 YSLEER. The CDR3 runs 18 residues. DNA for the CDR3: TGCGCCAGCAGCCAAGTGTTGACTAGCGGGAGTTTAGCGGTAGGGCAGTACTTC. Amino acid sequence: CASSQVLTSGSLAVGQYF.

The chain couples TRBV7-2 to TRBJ1-1, with D unclear. The germline V and J ends were trimmed by 5 bases and 3 bases, with 4 bases remaining between them. Germline V lookup: CDR1 SGHTA, CDR2 FQGNSA. This CDR3 contains 11 residues. CDR3 loop: CASSVYTEAFF. DNA of the CDR3: TGTGCCAGCAGCGTCTACACTGAAGCTTTCTTT.

Only a few counts were recorded for this clone. The J gene is TRBJ1-6, the V gene TRBV30, with D possibly being TRBD1 (5 bases). The germline gives CDR1 GTSNPN, CDR2 SVGIG (reference sequence). Deletions cut 3 bases from V and 9 bases from J, with 15 bases between. This CDR3 spans 14 amino acids. CDR3 protein: CAWSLLGRGSPLHF. CDR3 DNA sequence: TGTGCCTGGAGCCTCCTCGGGAGGGGTTCACCCCTCCACTTT. Full variable domain (outside the CDR3, taken from reference TRBV30 and TRBJ1-6): SQTIHQWPATLVQPVGSPLSLECTVEGTSNPNLYWYRQAAGRGLQLLFYSVGIGQISSEVPQNLSASRPQDRQFILSSKKLLLSDSGFYLCAWSLLGRGSPLHFGNGTRLTVT.

In its sample, this clone was seen a few times. The chain is built from TRBV27 and TRBJ2-1; 7 nucleotides align to TRBD1. This CDR3 comprises 13 residues. Trimming removed 7 bases from V and 7 bases from J; junction bases left unmatched: 7. Germline assignment: CDR1 MNHEY and CDR2 SMNVEV (reference sequence). The CDR3 is CASNPLTGNEQFF. The CDR3 DNA reads TGTGCCAGCAACCCCCTGACAGGGAATGAGCAGTTCTTC.

Only a few counts were recorded for this clone. The chain is built from TRBV5-6 and TRBJ2-3, with 8 nucleotides matching TRBD2. The CDR3 extends over 15 amino acids. CDR1 and CDR2 from the germline V gene are SGHDT and YYEEEE. The junction had 6 bases not matched to a gene; V was cut back by 4 bases and J by 2 bases. The CDR3 sequence is CASSGGLGLTDTQYF. In DNA form, the CDR3 reads TGTGCCAGCAGCGGGGGACTAGGTCTCACAGATACGCAGTATTTT.

The chain couples TRBV5-1 to TRBJ1-4; tentative D call: TRBD1 (6 bases). The CDR3 spans 15 residues. CDR1 is SGHRS, CDR2 YFSETQ, per germline. V was shortened by 4 bases and J by 6 bases, with 16 bases between the two germline ends. The CDR3 DNA reads TGCGCCAGCAGCCCAGAGACAGGCCCGTATGAAAAACTGTTTTTT. It translates to CASSPETGPYEKLFF. The full variable domain, with the rest looked up from reference TRBV5-1 and TRBJ1-4, is KAGVTQTPRYLIKTRGQQVTLSCSPISGHRSVSWYQQTPGQGLQFLFEYFSETQRNKGNFPGRFSGRQFSNSRSEMNVSTLELGDSALYLCASSPETGPYEKLFFGSGTQLSVL.

The genes are TRBV15 and TRBJ2-2, with D perhaps matching TRBD2 (6 bases). The germline V and J ends were trimmed by 4 bases and 4 bases, with 16 bases remaining between them. CDR1 is LNHNV, CDR2 YYDKDF, per germline (reference sequence). The CDR3 covers 16 residues. CDR3 bases: TGTGCCACCAGCACCATACAGCGGGCTCGCACCGGGGAGCTGTTTTTT. Its translation is CATSTIQRARTGELFF. The complete variable domain, with remaining parts taken from reference TRBV15 and TRBJ2-2, reads DAMVIQNPRYQVTQFGKPVTLSCSQTLNHNVMYWYQQKSSQAPKLLFHYYDKDFNNEADTPDNFQSRRPNTSFCFLDIRSPGLGDTAMYLCATSTIQRARTGELFFGEGSRLTVL.

The chain is built from TRBV29-1 and TRBJ1-1; D unresolved. Germline loops: CDR1 SQVTM, CDR2 ANQGSEA. Trimming stripped 3 bases from V and 6 bases from J, with 14 bases between. The CDR3 spans 13 residues. The CDR3 loop reads CSVEGRFSSEAFF. The CDR3 DNA follows: TGCAGCGTTGAGGGCAGGTTCTCCTCTGAAGCTTTCTTT. The full variable domain, with the rest looked up from reference TRBV29-1 and TRBJ1-1, is SAVISQKPSRDICQRGTSLTIQCQVDSQVTMMFWYRQQPGQSLTLIATANQGSEATYESGFVIDKFPISRPNLTFSTLTVSNMSPEDSSIYLCSVEGRFSSEAFFGQGTRLTVV.

This clone was detected a few times. The V call is TRBV5-5, the J call TRBJ1-4, with D unresolved. Trimming pared 0 bases from V and 7 bases from J, leaving 10 bases between. The CDR3 covers 14 residues. Per germline, CDR1 SGHKS and CDR2 YYEKEE (reference sequence). As DNA, the CDR3 is TGTGCCAGCAGCTTGGGAGGGATGGGTGAAAAACTGTTTTTT. As protein: CASSLGGMGEKLFF.

This clone was detected only a few times. V and J are TRBV14 and TRBJ2-1, with TRBD2 as a possible D gene (5 bases). Germline V gene lookup returns CDR1 SGHDN and CDR2 FVKESK. The V and J ends lost 3 bases and 8 bases respectively, with 11 bases between them. The CDR3 is 13 amino acids. This CDR3 reads CASSHGVSDEQFF. CDR3 nucleotide sequence: TGTGCCAGCAGCCACGGGGTCTCGGATGAGCAGTTCTTC.

The V and J genes are TRBV6-4 and TRBJ2-2, with D unresolved. V lost 0 bases, J lost 4 bases, and 15 bases lay in between. CDR1 is MRHNA and CDR2 is SNTAGT in the germline V gene. The CDR3 has 17 residues. CDR3 nucleotides: TGTGCCAGCAGTGACTCGGTTGGTAGTCCTAGCACCGGGGAGCTGTTTTTT. This encodes CASSDSVGSPSTGELFF.

The chain combines TRBV4-1 with TRBJ2-1; 11 bases are shared with TRBD2. The length of the CDR3 is 14 residues. Germline CDR1 is MGHRA and CDR2 is YSYEKL. After removal of 0 bases from V and 15 bases from J, the junction contained 7 bases not matched to a gene. This chain's CDR3 is CASSQDASGGTRFF. The CDR3 region has the DNA TGCGCCAGCAGCCAAGATGCTAGCGGGGGGACCCGGTTCTTC.

In its sample, this clone was seen a few times. This rearrangement joins TRBV5-6 to TRBJ2-7; 8 nucleotides line up with TRBD1. Per germline, CDR1 SGHDT and CDR2 YYEEEE. The CDR3 covers 16 residues. J was trimmed by 3 bases and V by 4 bases; bases with no gene match: 12. This CDR3 is CASSRGQAQDLYEQYF. The CDR3 region has the DNA TGTGCCAGCAGCCGGGGACAGGCCCAGGACCTCTACGAGCAGTACTTC.

This chain joins TRBV2 and TRBJ1-1, with unresolved D. There are 13 residues in the CDR3. V dropped 5 bases and J dropped 3 bases, with 10 bases sitting between them. Germline assignment: CDR1 SNHLY and CDR2 FYNNEI. The CDR3 sequence: CASSQYRDTEAFF. The CDR3 coding sequence is TGTGCCAGCAGTCAATATCGGGACACTGAAGCTTTCTTT.

CDR3: CASSLASDTQYF. For the CDR3, the DNA is TGCGCCAGCAGCTTGGCCTCAGATACGCAGTATTTT. The rearrangement links TRBV5-1 to TRBJ2-3, with D unresolved. The CDR3 is 12 residues long. V was shortened by 0 bases and J by 4 bases, with 3 bases between the two germline ends. CDR1 and CDR2 from the germline V gene are SGHRS and YFSETQ. Variable domain in full (rest from reference TRBV5-1 and TRBJ2-3): KAGVTQTPRYLIKTRGQQVTLSCSPISGHRSVSWYQQTPGQGLQFLFEYFSETQRNKGNFPGRFSGRQFSNSRSEMNVSTLELGDSALYLCASSLASDTQYFGPGTRLTVL.

V is TRBV7-2 and J is TRBJ2-7; no clear D. Per the germline V gene, CDR1 is SGHTA and CDR2 is FQGNSA. The V end lost 1 base, the J end lost 4 bases, and 11 bases lay between the germline ends. This CDR3 has 14 amino acids. CDR3 residues: CASSLGLFGYEQYF. In DNA, the CDR3 is TGTGCCAGCAGCTTAGGGCTCTTCGGGTACGAGCAGTACTTC.

This clone was seen a handful of times. CDR3 region: CASLNSGNTIYF. DNA for the CDR3: TGTGCCAGCTTAAACTCTGGAAACACCATATATTTT. The chain has TRBV2 and TRBJ1-3; no clear D. The V and J ends lost 8 bases and 0 bases respectively, with 5 bases between them. Germline CDR1 reads SNHLY; CDR2 reads FYNNEI. The CDR3 spans 12 residues.

The chain recombines TRBV29-1 with TRBJ1-4; D perhaps matches TRBD1 (5 bases). Germline V gene data show CDR1 as SQVTM and CDR2 as ANQGSEA. V lost 6 bases, J lost 2 bases, and 13 bases lay in between. This CDR3 is built from 14 residues. This CDR3 is CSVLGGVTNEKLFF. The CDR3, as DNA: TGCAGCGTCCTCGGGGGGGTCACTAATGAAAAACTGTTTTTT.

The chain links TRBV4-1 to TRBJ1-2; 9 bases are shared with TRBD1. This CDR3 contains 16 residues. The germline V gene has CDR1 MGHRA and CDR2 YSYEKL. Trimming at V came to 0 bases and at J to 8 bases, leaving 10 bases not matched to a gene. CDR3 nucleotide sequence: TGCGCCAGCAGCCAAGATTTAAACAGGGGGCTTGGAGGCTACACCTTC. It codes for CASSQDLNRGLGGYTF.

This clone has only a few counts. The V gene is TRBV4-2, the J gene TRBJ2-7; 8 bases match TRBD1. The CDR3 has 17 residues. V lost 0 bases, J lost 5 bases, and 12 bases stayed unmatched. In germline, CDR1 is LGHNA, CDR2 YNFKEQ. In DNA form, the CDR3 reads TGTGCCAGCAGCCAAGATACGAGGGACAGGTACGGGGACGAGCAGTACTTC. Translation: CASSQDTRDRYGDEQYF.

This clone turned up a few times. The chain carries TRBV10-3 and TRBJ1-1; 9 nucleotides match TRBD1. There are 14 residues in the CDR3. Losses at the gene ends were 6 bases for V and 4 bases for J; bases not matched to a gene: 6. Germline CDR1 ENHRY, CDR2 SYGVKD. The CDR3 nucleotides are TGTGCCATCAGCCGGACAGGGGAGGCCACTGAAGCTTTCTTT. This gives the protein CAISRTGEATEAFF.